Following are 8 T cell receptor beta chains from one sample sequenced in a study of vaccination and CD4 T cells after COVID-19. No antigen is known for these receptors. The Oncomine TCR Beta short-read assay was applied to DNA of cultured CD4+ T cells. TCRdb re-derived calls from the PCR reads in MiXCR, one entry per CDR3 protein. In the table there are 20,000 to 30,000 distinct CDR3 sequences, 40% of which are singletons. Treatment specified: approximately nine-day PBMC culture with coronavirus spike peptide pools or control peptides (ViraFEST assay). The material sequenced was CD4+ T cells from blood, cultured in vitro. The receptors shown here come from a human donor who had recovered from COVID-19.

This clonotype has a handful of counts. This chain connects TRBV25-1 to TRBJ1-2; 8 nucleotides match TRBD1. There are 13 residues in the CDR3. The J segment lost 4 bases and the V segment lost 5 bases, leaving 3 bases of the junction unmatched. In germline, CDR1 is MGHDK, CDR2 SYGVNS. In nucleotides, the CDR3 is TGTGCCAGCAGTCTAGACAGGGGCTATGGCTACACCTTC. This codes for CASSLDRGYGYTF.

V gene TRBV20-1 combines with J gene TRBJ1-1, with TRBD1 as a possible D gene (5 bases). Trimming removed 3 bases at V and 1 base at J, with 12 bases between. Germline loops: CDR1 DFQATT, CDR2 SNEGSKA (reference sequence). CDR3 size: 14 residues. The CDR3 DNA is TGCAGTGCTAGTTATGGACACAAGAACACTGAAGCTTTCTTT. This translates into CSASYGHKNTEAFF.

V is TRBV30 and J is TRBJ2-3; no clear D. CDR3 length equals 16 residues. Germline CDR1 and CDR2: GTSNPN and SVGIG (reference sequence). V lost 5 bases, J lost 4 bases, and 22 bases lay in between. CDR3: CAWGLGSLGRSDTQYF. CDR3 DNA sequence: TGTGCCTGGGGGTTGGGCAGCTTAGGACGGTCAGATACGCAGTATTTT.

This clonotype appeared a single time. The chain employs TRBV19 and TRBJ2-3, with 7 bases lining up with TRBD2. This CDR3 comprises 14 residues. The V and J ends lost 1 base and 2 bases, in that order; junction bases with no gene match: 0. Germline loops: CDR1 LNHDA, CDR2 SQIVND (reference sequence). Here the CDR3 DNA reads TGTGCCAGTAGTATAGGACTAGCCACAGATACGCAGTATTTT. Protein: CASSIGLATDTQYF.

The V gene is TRBV7-2, the J gene TRBJ1-2, with 8 bases matching TRBD1. Looked up from germline, CDR1 is SGHTA and CDR2 is FQGNSA. The V gene end was trimmed by 5 bases and the J gene end by 4 bases; junction bases not matched to a gene: 6. CDR3 length: 14 amino acids. This CDR3 is CASSAWDRIYGYTF. The DNA for the CDR3 is TGTGCCAGCAGCGCGTGGGACAGGATCTATGGCTACACCTTC.

The J gene is TRBJ1-4, the V gene TRBV6-2 or TRBV6-3; a possible D gene is TRBD1 (5 bases). V was cut by 6 bases and J by 8 bases, with 7 bases left in between. Germline-derived CDR1 and CDR2 are MNHEY and SVGEGT. This CDR3 spans 11 amino acids. The CDR3 protein is CASRRQEKLFF. CDR3 bases: TGTGCCAGCAGGCGACAGGAAAAACTGTTTTTT.

This clonotype was counted between two and nine times. This sequence joins TRBV6-5 and TRBJ2-1; TRBD1 or TRBD2 may be the D gene (5 bases each). There are 18 residues in the CDR3. Trimming removed 0 bases from V and 2 bases from J, with 17 bases in between. Germline lookup yields CDR1 MNHEY and CDR2 SVGAGI. In DNA, the CDR3 is TGTGCCAGCAGTTACTCGAGGGCGGACTGGGACCCCTACAATGAGCAGTTCTTC. Its translation is CASSYSRADWDPYNEQFF.

V usage is TRBV27 and J usage is TRBJ1-1; D uncertain. The V and J ends lost 0 bases and 3 bases respectively, with 8 bases between them. Germline V CDR1 and CDR2: MNHEY, SMNVEV (reference sequence). CDR3 size: 14 residues. The CDR3, as DNA: TGTGCCAGCAGTTTATCGGCCCAGCACACTGAAGCTTTCTTT. The encoded protein is CASSLSAQHTEAFF.